The 8 T cell receptor beta chains below all came from one sample that was sequenced in a study of cytotoxic CD8 clonotypes in ibrutinib-treated CLL. Method: immunoSEQ multiplex PCR; TCRdb's copy keeps in-frame clones and lacks some. The sample includes approximately 170,000 clones, about 88% of them seen just once. This sample comprised PBMCs, obtained at disease progression, from a patient treated with ibrutinib. The receptor source for this set is a human donor with chronic lymphocytic leukemia.

This chain uses TRBV5-1 with TRBJ2-5; TRBD2 agrees at 10 bases. V was clipped by 2 bases and J by 2 bases; unmatched bases: 6. The CDR3 covers 16 residues. CDR1 is SGHRS, CDR2 YFSETQ, per germline. The DNA of the CDR3 is TGCGCCAGCAGCTTAGGATCAGCGGGAGGGCAAGAGACCCAGTACTTC. Translating gives CASSLGSAGGQETQYF.

The chain joins TRBV11-3 to TRBJ2-1; maybe TRBD2 (5 bases). The CDR3 has 12 amino acids. Germline lookup yields CDR1 SGHNT and CDR2 YENEEA. Trimming removed 2 bases at V and 8 bases at J, with 7 bases between. CDR3 amino acids: CASSLLRDEQFF. CDR3 nucleotides: TGTGCCAGCAGCTTATTGAGGGATGAGCAGTTCTTC.

The CDR3 coding sequence is TGTGCCAGCAGCCCGGTGTCGGGAAGGGGGACCCAGTACTTC. Protein: CASSPVSGRGTQYF. The chain has TRBV11-2 and TRBJ2-5; D tentatively fits TRBD1 or TRBD2 (5 bases each). Germline-derived CDR1 and CDR2 are SGHAT and FQNNGV. This CDR3 region has 14 residues. Trimming took 5 bases from V and 7 from J, leaving 17 bases between them.

The chain carries TRBV6-1 and TRBJ1-1; D ambiguous. The germline V and J ends were trimmed by 2 bases and 1 base, with 5 bases remaining between them. The germline V gene has CDR1 MNHNS and CDR2 SASEGT. The CDR3 has 13 residues. CDR3 amino acids: CASSERQNTEAFF. The CDR3 DNA follows: TGTGCCAGCAGTGAACGGCAGAACACTGAAGCTTTCTTT.

J is TRBJ1-4 and V is TRBV4-2; D possibly corresponds to TRBD1 (5 bases). The V end lost 0 bases, the J end lost 8 bases, and 13 bases lay between the germline ends. Per germline, CDR1 LGHNA and CDR2 YNFKEQ. The CDR3 contains 15 residues. The CDR3 sequence: CASSQEGGAGEKLFF. For the CDR3, the DNA is TGTGCCAGCAGCCAAGAAGGCGGGGCCGGCGAAAAACTGTTTTTT.

V gene TRBV11-3 combines with J gene TRBJ2-7; 9 positions match TRBD1. In germline, CDR1 is SGHNT, CDR2 YENEEA. V lost 4 bases, J lost 5 bases, and 9 bases stayed unmatched. CDR3 size: 15 residues. CDR3 sequence (DNA): TGTGCCAGCAGCTCACAGGGGGCAACTGTTGACGAGCAGTACTTC. Protein product: CASSSQGATVDEQYF. The full variable domain, with the rest looked up from reference TRBV11-3 and TRBJ2-7, is EAGVVQSPRYKIIEKKQPVAFWCNPISGHNTLYWYLQNLGQGPELLIRYENEEAVDDSQLPKDRFSAERLKGVDSTLKIQPAELGDSAVYLCASSSQGATVDEQYFGPGTRLTVT.

The V call is TRBV10-3, the J call TRBJ2-7; TRBD1 matches 8 bases. Germline CDR1 ENHRY, CDR2 SYGVKD. J was trimmed by 5 bases and V by 2 bases; bases with no gene match: 5. This CDR3 is 14 amino acids long. This chain's CDR3 is CAISENGQGDEQYF. The CDR3 DNA reads TGTGCCATCAGTGAGAACGGACAGGGAGACGAGCAGTACTTC.

This sequence joins TRBV30 and TRBJ1-1, with D tentatively TRBD1 (5 bases). Germline CDR1 GTSNPN, CDR2 SVGIG (reference sequence). Trimming removed 7 bases at V and 11 bases at J, with 14 bases between. The CDR3 has 10 amino acids. The CDR3 DNA follows: TGTGCCTCCGTACTGGGACGGGCTTTCTTT. Amino acids: CASVLGRAFF.